These 15 T cell receptor beta chains share one sample of origin, sequenced in a study of T-cell memory formation after mild COVID-19 (dated by TCRdb to the early 2020s). Library construction relied on 5' RACE. These reads were obtained on an Illumina NovaSeq 6000. TCRdb reprocessing: public reads trimmed at Q25 with fastp, clones called with MiXCR, in-frame beta chains kept. Rows are combined by CDR3 protein, so each entry shows the most common genes and DNA. Counted in this sample were around 200,000 distinct CDR3 sequences; around 26% of them appeared once. The biggest ten clones account for about an eighth of the sample. The sample comprised PBMCs or a T cell subset sorted from them (not recorded which). Receptor source: an adult woman who had mild COVID-19 (a few samples of this study predate the infection). The sample titles of this study are shuffled in the database, so cell type and time point are left out; the donor was told from shared clones.

This clonotype was counted many times. The chain couples TRBV5-1 to TRBJ1-2; D remains unclear. The V and J ends lost 0 bases and 2 bases respectively, with 8 bases between them. Germline CDR1 SGHRS, CDR2 YFSETQ. This CDR3 is built from 14 residues. The CDR3 sequence: CASSLVGGNYGYTF. The CDR3 nucleotides read TGCGCCAGCAGCTTGGTTGGAGGAAACTATGGCTACACCTTC.

This clonotype has only a few counts. The DNA of the CDR3 is TGCAGTGCCAGGACAGGCGCAGCGGGCACTGAAGCTTTCTTT. It specifies CSARTGAAGTEAFF. The rearrangement links TRBV20-1 to TRBJ1-1; 7 bases are a match to TRBD1. The CDR3 runs to 14 residues. The trim removed 6 bases at V and 4 bases at J, leaving 11 bases unmatched. In germline, CDR1 is DFQATT, CDR2 SNEGSKA (reference sequence).

The chain is built from TRBV7-8 and TRBJ1-2; 9 bases align to TRBD1. J lost 4 bases, V lost 1 base, and 25 bases had no gene match. The CDR3 runs to 22 residues. CDR1 is SGHVS and CDR2 is FQNEAQ in the germline V gene. CDR3 residues: CASSLGPAHPARLDRGAYGYTF. CDR3 coding DNA: TGTGCCAGCAGCTTAGGTCCCGCCCACCCGGCCCGACTCGACAGGGGGGCCTATGGCTACACCTTC. The variable domain in full, completed from reference TRBV7-8 and TRBJ1-2, reads GAGVSQSPRYKVAKRGQDVALRCDPISGHVSLFWYQQALGQGPEFLTYFQNEAQLDKSGLPSDRFFAERPEGSVSTLKIQRTQQEDSAVYLCASSLGPAHPARLDRGAYGYTFGSGTRLTVV.

The chain carries TRBV3-1 and TRBJ2-1, with D uncertain. The CDR3 extends over 14 amino acids. Trimming took 0 bases from V and 11 from J, leaving 14 bases between them. Germline CDR1 and CDR2: LGHDT and YNNKEL (reference sequence). CDR3 DNA: TGTGCCAGCAGCCAAGAGGGTGTCCGGGCGAAGCAGTTCTTC. Protein product: CASSQEGVRAKQFF.

This clonotype occurred a few times. This chain links TRBV4-3 with TRBJ2-7; tentative D call: TRBD2 (6 bases). Trimming removed 1 base at V and 0 bases at J, with 10 bases between. Germline-derived CDR1 and CDR2 are LGHNA and YSLEER. This CDR3 has 15 amino acids. CDR3 DNA: TGCGCCAGCAGCCAAGTAGCGGCAAGCTCCTACGAGCAGTACTTC. Amino acids: CASSQVAASSYEQYF.

A few counts support this clonotype. This chain connects TRBV7-9 to TRBJ1-5, with unresolved D. V was shortened by 1 base and J by 4 bases, with 5 bases between the two germline ends. The V gene's germline CDR1 is SEHNR and CDR2 FQNEAQ (reference sequence). The CDR3 runs to 13 residues. The CDR3 is CASSLERNQPQHF. CDR3 DNA: TGTGCCAGCAGCTTAGAAAGGAATCAGCCCCAGCATTTT.

This clonotype was counted only a few times. The V gene is TRBV2, the J gene TRBJ2-2, with D possibly matching TRBD2 (6 bases). Trimming took 2 bases from V and 0 from J, leaving 10 bases between them. Germline CDR1 SNHLY, CDR2 FYNNEI. The CDR3 length is 16 residues. This CDR3 is CASSEISGSNTGELFF. The DNA for the CDR3 is TGTGCCAGCAGTGAAATCAGCGGGTCGAACACCGGGGAGCTGTTTTTT.

V usage is TRBV20-1 and J usage is TRBJ1-6; 8 bases line up with TRBD1. The CDR3 has 13 amino acids. Germline V gene lookup returns CDR1 DFQATT and CDR2 SNEGSKA (reference sequence). The junction had 3 bases not matched to a gene; V was cut back by 4 bases and J by 7 bases. This CDR3 is CSANTGGNSPLHF. The CDR3 bases are TGCAGTGCTAACACAGGGGGAAATTCACCCCTCCACTTT.

This clonotype came up a few times. This rearrangement joins TRBV19 to TRBJ1-5; tentatively, D is TRBD1 (5 bases). V lost 1 base and J lost 4, with 11 bases in between. This CDR3 region has 15 residues. The germline V gene encodes CDR1 LNHDA and CDR2 SQIVND (reference sequence). The CDR3 loop is CASSIGGFRNQPQHF. CDR3 sequence (DNA): TGTGCCAGTAGTATAGGGGGCTTTAGGAATCAGCCCCAGCATTTT.

This clonotype was picked up a small number of times. The J gene is TRBJ1-1, the V gene TRBV5-4, with D perhaps matching TRBD1 (6 bases). CDR1 is SGHNT and CDR2 is YYREEE in the germline V gene (reference sequence). This CDR3 has 14 amino acids. Trimming left V 2 bases short and J 1 base short, with 9 bases between. The CDR3 DNA sequence: TGTGCCAGCAGCTTCTTGGACAGGAACACTGAAGCTTTCTTT. Translating it yields CASSFLDRNTEAFF. Variable domain in full (rest from reference TRBV5-4 and TRBJ1-1): ETGVTQSPTHLIKTRGQQVTLRCSSQSGHNTVSWYQQALGQGPQFIFQYYREEENGRGNFPPRFSGLQFPNYSSELNVNALELDDSALYLCASSFLDRNTEAFFGQGTRLTVV.

This clonotype was counted a few times. This chain links TRBV20-1 with TRBJ1-2; TRBD1 might be the D (6 bases). CDR3 length equals 13 residues. V gave up 6 bases and J gave up 8 bases, with 19 bases separating them. Looked up from germline, CDR1 is DFQATT and CDR2 is SNEGSKA (reference sequence). This chain's CDR3 is CSAGVGGRRGYTF. The CDR3 DNA follows: TGCAGTGCCGGGGTCGGGGGGCGCCGCGGCTACACCTTC.

This clonotype was seen a handful of times. This rearrangement joins TRBV6-5 to TRBJ2-5; D possibly corresponds to TRBD2 (6 bases). V was cut by 6 bases and J by 6 bases, with 20 bases left in between. Germline V CDR1 and CDR2: MNHEY, SVGAGI. This CDR3 contains 15 residues. CDR3 protein: CASRSGSGGEKTQYF. Written as DNA, the CDR3 is TGTGCCAGCAGGTCCGGGTCTGGAGGGGAGAAGACCCAGTACTTC.

The gene calls are TRBV27 and TRBJ1-1, with 9 bases aligning to TRBD1. The CDR3 extends over 16 amino acids. After removal of 5 bases from V and 1 base from J, the junction contained 8 bases not matched to a gene. Germline CDR1 reads MNHEY; CDR2 reads SMNVEV (reference sequence). The DNA of the CDR3 is TGTGCCAGCAGTCTTGAACAGGGGGCGCGGAACACTGAAGCTTTCTTT. Translation gives CASSLEQGARNTEAFF.

The sample holds many counts of this clonotype. The genes are TRBV12-3 or TRBV12-4 and TRBJ2-1, with D possibly TRBD2 on 5 matching bases. Trimming took 4 bases from V and 7 from J, leaving 11 bases between them. This CDR3 is built from 13 residues. CDR3 in amino acids: CASSSGLINEQFF. Here the CDR3 DNA reads TGTGCCAGCAGTTCAGGACTGATAAATGAGCAGTTCTTC.

V usage is TRBV5-1 and J usage is TRBJ2-7, with D perhaps matching TRBD1 (6 bases). This CDR3 is 14 amino acids long. Germline CDR1 is SGHRS and CDR2 is YFSETQ. V was cut by 6 bases and J by 1 base, with 14 bases left in between. CDR3 amino acids: CASTLTGTSYEQYF. CDR3 nucleotide sequence: TGCGCCAGCACCCTGACAGGAACTTCCTACGAGCAGTACTTC.